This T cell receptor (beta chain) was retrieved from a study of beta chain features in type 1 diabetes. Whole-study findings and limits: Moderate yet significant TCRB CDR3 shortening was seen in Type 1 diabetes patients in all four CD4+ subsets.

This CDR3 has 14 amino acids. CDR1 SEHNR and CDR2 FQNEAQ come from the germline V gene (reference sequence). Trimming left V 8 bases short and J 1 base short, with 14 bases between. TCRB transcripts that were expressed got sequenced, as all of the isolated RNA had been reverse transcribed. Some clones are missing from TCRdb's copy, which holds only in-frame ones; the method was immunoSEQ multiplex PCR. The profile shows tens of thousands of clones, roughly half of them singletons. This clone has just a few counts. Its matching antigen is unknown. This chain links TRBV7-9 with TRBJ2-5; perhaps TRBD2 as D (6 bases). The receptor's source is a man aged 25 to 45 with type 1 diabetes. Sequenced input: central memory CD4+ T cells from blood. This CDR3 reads CASSPDGGQETQYF. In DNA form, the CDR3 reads TGTGCCAGCTCACCCGACGGGGGCCAAGAGACCCAGTACTTC.